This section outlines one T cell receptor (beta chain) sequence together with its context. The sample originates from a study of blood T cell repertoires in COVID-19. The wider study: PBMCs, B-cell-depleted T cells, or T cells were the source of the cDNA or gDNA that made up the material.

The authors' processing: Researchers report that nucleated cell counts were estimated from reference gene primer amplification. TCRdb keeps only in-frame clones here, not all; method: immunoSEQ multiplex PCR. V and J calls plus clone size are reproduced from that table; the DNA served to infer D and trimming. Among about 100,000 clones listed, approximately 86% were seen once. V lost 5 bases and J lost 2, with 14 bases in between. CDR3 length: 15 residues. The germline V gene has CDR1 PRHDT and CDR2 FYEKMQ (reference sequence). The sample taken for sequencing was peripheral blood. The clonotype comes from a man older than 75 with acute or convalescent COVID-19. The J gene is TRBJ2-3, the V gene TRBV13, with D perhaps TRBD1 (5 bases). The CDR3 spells CASSNRPSITDTQYF. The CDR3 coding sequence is TGTGCCAGCAGCAACAGGCCTTCGATCACAGATACGCAGTATTTT.